What follows are 32 T cell receptor beta chains derived from one specimen sequenced in a study of blood T cell repertoires in COVID-19. Generated by immunoSEQ multiplex PCR, the TCRdb table keeps only in-frame clones and is missing some. This table holds about 80,000 clones, about four fifths found once. Sequencing was carried out using peripheral blood. These receptors were obtained from a human donor in a cohort sampled during active COVID-19.

The chain is built from TRBV29-1 and TRBJ1-1, with D perhaps matching TRBD1 (6 bases). The V end lost 0 bases, the J end lost 4 bases, and 12 bases lay between the germline ends. Germline V gene sequence: CDR1 SQVTM, CDR2 ANQGSEA. The CDR3 length is 14 residues. The CDR3 DNA is TGCAGCGTTGAAGAAGGGGGGGTGGTCACTGAAGCTTTCTTT. It is translated as CSVEEGGVVTEAFF.

The J gene is TRBJ2-5, the V gene TRBV2, with D perhaps TRBD1 (6 bases). The V end was cut by 5 bases, the J end by 3 bases, with 13 bases between. This CDR3 is built from 14 residues. Germline V gives CDR1 SNHLY, CDR2 FYNNEI. In DNA form, the CDR3 reads TGTGCCAGCAGTTTCCTCTGGACAGAAGAGACCCAGTACTTC. Protein sequence: CASSFLWTEETQYF. Drawing the rest from reference TRBV2 and TRBJ2-5, the complete variable domain is EPEVTQTPSHQVTQMGQEVILRCVPISNHLYFYWYRQILGQKVEFLVSFYNNEISEKSEIFDDQFSVERPDGSNFTLKIRSTKLEDSAMYFCASSFLWTEETQYFGPGTRLLVL.

The V gene is TRBV19, the J gene TRBJ2-2; tentative D call: TRBD2 (7 bases). Germline-derived CDR1 and CDR2 are LNHDA and SQIVND (reference sequence). The CDR3 is made up of 16 amino acids. CDR3 bases: TGTGCAACTAGGGGGGGGCTGGAGGCGAACACCGGGGAGCTGTTTTTT. Its translation: CATRGGLEANTGELFF.

The V gene is TRBV7-8, the J gene TRBJ2-2; D might be TRBD1 (6 bases). Trimming pared 3 bases from V and 7 bases from J, leaving 15 bases between. CDR1 is SGHVS and CDR2 is FQNEAQ in the germline V gene. The CDR3 sequence is 15 residues long. As DNA, the CDR3 is TGTGCCAGCAGCTTCTCAGGGGAAGTCTTCGGGGAGCTGTTTTTT. Translating gives CASSFSGEVFGELFF.

V and J are TRBV11-2 and TRBJ1-2, with 8 bases that match TRBD1. V lost 4 bases, J lost 4 bases, and 8 bases stayed unmatched. The CDR3 extends over 15 amino acids. The germline gives CDR1 SGHAT, CDR2 FQNNGV. The CDR3 region has the DNA TGTGCCAGCAGCTCATCCGGACAGGGCCGCTATGGCTACACCTTC. Translated: CASSSSGQGRYGYTF.

The CDR3 sequence: CASSLGQVPTGELFF. The CDR3 nucleotides are TGTGCCAGCAGTCTCGGACAGGTGCCCACCGGGGAGCTGTTTTTT. The chain carries TRBV3-1 (or the pseudogene TRBV3-2) and TRBJ2-2; 7 bases map to TRBD1. V shed 6 bases and J 4 bases; nucleotides not matched to a gene: 8. The CDR3 is 15 residues long. Per the germline V gene, CDR1 is LGHDT and CDR2 is YNNKEL (reference sequence).

The rearrangement joins TRBV5-5 to TRBJ2-6, with TRBD1 identical over 8 bases. CDR1 and CDR2 (germline): SGHKS, YYEKEE (reference sequence). The CDR3 spans 17 residues. J lost 0 bases, V lost 0 bases, and 2 bases had no gene match. CDR3 coding DNA: TGTGCCAGCAGCTTGGGACAGGGGAACTCTGGGGCCAACGTCCTGACTTTC. Translated, it gives CASSLGQGNSGANVLTF.

The chain uses TRBV5-6 and TRBJ2-6; 11 bases are a match to TRBD1. V trimming: 2 bases; J trimming: 0 bases; junction bases outside the gene matches: 7. CDR3 length equals 19 residues. The germline V gene has CDR1 SGHDT and CDR2 YYEEEE. The CDR3 sequence: CASSLISGTGGSGANVLTF. CDR3 nucleotides: TGTGCCAGCAGCTTAATATCGGGGACAGGGGGCTCTGGGGCCAACGTCCTGACTTTC.

The rearrangement links TRBV6-5 to TRBJ2-3, with 7 bases that match TRBD2. Germline lookup yields CDR1 MNHEY and CDR2 SVGAGI. The CDR3 is 15 amino acids. V was pared by 7 bases and J by 0 bases, with 7 bases of the junction left unmatched. The CDR3 DNA follows: TGTGCCAGCAAGCGAGCGGGGACGAGCACAGATACGCAGTATTTT. It encodes CASKRAGTSTDTQYF.

The V and J genes are TRBV28 and TRBJ1-1; D is uncertain. The germline gives CDR1 MDHEN, CDR2 SYDVKM. V lost 6 bases and J lost 6, with 8 bases in between. The CDR3 runs 11 residues. CDR3 nucleotide sequence: TGTGCCAGCAGCGGGCGGGCTGAAGCTTTCTTT. It is translated as CASSGRAEAFF.

This clone appeared a few times. V usage is TRBV19 and J usage is TRBJ2-1; no clear D gene. The CDR3 is 17 amino acids. Germline CDR1 LNHDA, CDR2 SQIVND (reference sequence). Trimming removed 3 bases from V and 0 bases from J, with 15 bases in between. CDR3 sequence (DNA): TGTGCCAGTAGTATGAGGCGGCAAGCTAGCTCCTACAATGAGCAGTTCTTC. This gives the protein CASSMRRQASSYNEQFF.

A single count supports this clone. The V call is TRBV5-6, the J call TRBJ1-5; D not certain. The CDR3 runs to 14 residues. Trimming cost V 0 bases and J 3 bases, with 7 bases left between them. Germline lookup yields CDR1 SGHDT and CDR2 YYEEEE. The chain's CDR3 is CASSLGGSNQPQHF. Written as DNA, the CDR3 is TGTGCCAGCAGCTTGGGAGGGTCCAATCAGCCCCAGCATTTT.

The rearrangement joins TRBV7-2 to TRBJ2-5; 10 nucleotides align to TRBD2. CDR3 size: 16 residues. Trimming removed 0 bases from V and 4 bases from J; junction bases left unmatched: 5. Germline CDR1 SGHTA, CDR2 FQGNSA. The CDR3 DNA follows: TGTGCCAGCAGCTTAGCGCTTAGCGGGGGGCTAGAGACCCAGTACTTC. Translating it yields CASSLALSGGLETQYF.

The chain couples TRBV11-2 to TRBJ1-6, with 7 bases identical to TRBD1. CDR3 length: 14 amino acids. The junction had 10 bases not matched to a gene; V was cut back by 4 bases and J by 13 bases. CDR1 and CDR2 from the germline V gene are SGHAT and FQNNGV. The CDR3 spells CASSSTLGGTPLHF. Here the CDR3 DNA reads TGTGCCAGCAGCTCGACCCTAGGGGGCACTCCCCTCCACTTT.

A single count supports this clone. The V call is TRBV5-1, the J call TRBJ2-5; 9 positions match TRBD1. Trimming took 4 bases from V and 3 from J; bases not matched to a gene: 4. The CDR3 totals 14 residues. CDR1 and CDR2 from the germline V gene are SGHRS and YFSETQ. CDR3 in amino acids: CASSLDRGEETQYF. CDR3 nucleotide sequence: TGCGCCAGCAGCCTAGACAGGGGGGAAGAGACCCAGTACTTC.

The V and J genes are TRBV5-1 and TRBJ2-7; 9 bases align to TRBD2. V shed 4 bases, J shed 5 bases, and the junction held 4 bases outside the gene matches. The germline V gene has CDR1 SGHRS and CDR2 YFSETQ. The CDR3 runs to 13 residues. The CDR3 protein is CASSTGTSNEQYF. The CDR3 coding sequence is TGCGCCAGCAGCACCGGGACTAGCAACGAGCAGTACTTC.

The chain recombines TRBV5-3 with TRBJ2-2; 10 nucleotides align to TRBD1. TRBV5-3 is an ORF, with its function uncertain. This CDR3 has 16 amino acids. With V trimmed by 3 bases and J by 6 bases, 8 bases remained unmatched. The CDR3 loop is CARSSVGQGGPGELFF. As DNA, the CDR3 is TGTGCCAGAAGCTCGGTCGGACAGGGGGGGCCCGGGGAGCTGTTTTTT.

The chain recombines TRBV30 with TRBJ1-5; a possible D gene is TRBD1 (5 bases). Germline V gene sequence: CDR1 GTSNPN, CDR2 SVGIG (reference sequence). The CDR3 covers 15 residues. The germline V and J ends were trimmed by 6 bases and 3 bases, with 18 bases remaining between them. CDR3 bases: TGTGCCTGCCTAGTAGCGGGGGATCCCAATCAGCCCCAGCATTTT. Amino acid sequence: CACLVAGDPNQPQHF.

The rearrangement joins TRBV2 to TRBJ1-4, with D uncertain. CDR3 length equals 13 residues. Trimming stripped 7 bases from V and 7 bases from J, with 13 bases between. Germline V gives CDR1 SNHLY, CDR2 FYNNEI. The CDR3 nucleotides read TGTGCCAGCACCGGAGGATACAGTGAAAAACTGTTTTTT. Translated: CASTGGYSEKLFF.

The chain links TRBV25-1 to TRBJ2-2, with a weak D call TRBD2 (5 bases). V lost 2 bases to trimming and J lost 2 bases, with 9 bases between them. Germline assignment: CDR1 MGHDK and CDR2 SYGVNS. The CDR3 totals 15 residues. The CDR3 loop reads CASSERPGNTGELFF. The CDR3 DNA reads TGTGCCAGCAGTGAAAGACCGGGAAACACCGGGGAGCTGTTTTTT.

The J gene is TRBJ1-6, the V gene TRBV7-9; TRBD1 agrees at 9 bases. The V segment lost 5 bases and the J segment 10 bases; nucleotides outside the gene matches: 12. Germline V CDR1 and CDR2: SEHNR, FQNEAQ (reference sequence). The CDR3 length is 16 residues. The CDR3 is CASSPGNTGGGSPLHF. In DNA, the CDR3 is TGTGCCAGCAGCCCTGGGAATACAGGGGGCGGCTCACCCCTCCACTTT.

This clone showed up just once. The CDR3 spells CASSTYRGDGYTF. The CDR3 DNA reads TGTGCCAGCAGTACTTACAGGGGGGACGGCTACACCTTC. The rearrangement joins TRBV6-5 to TRBJ1-2; 8 nucleotides agree with TRBD1. This CDR3 is built from 13 residues. With V trimmed by 5 bases and J by 8 bases, 7 bases remained unmatched. The V gene's germline CDR1 is MNHEY and CDR2 SVGAGI.

The rearrangement joins TRBV11-2 to TRBJ2-3, with TRBD2 matching over 13 bases. Germline CDR1 and CDR2: SGHAT and FQNNGV. The CDR3 totals 19 residues. Trimming at V came to 5 bases and at J to 0 bases, leaving 11 bases not matched to a gene. In DNA form, the CDR3 reads TGTGCCAGCAGCCCCCGACTAGCGGGGGGCCTCGGGAGCACAGATACGCAGTATTTT. Amino acids: CASSPRLAGGLGSTDTQYF.

Written as DNA, the CDR3 is TGTGCCAGCTCACCGTTTCCGGGAACAGATACGCAGTATTTT. Translating gives CASSPFPGTDTQYF. V usage is TRBV18 and J usage is TRBJ2-3; possible D gene TRBD2, 5 bases. Germline CDR1 and CDR2: KGHSH and LQKENI. This CDR3 is built from 14 residues. The V end was cut by 3 bases, the J end by 3 bases, with 10 bases between.

The chain has TRBV5-1 and TRBJ2-7, with 8 bases identical to TRBD1. The CDR3 sequence is 14 residues long. V was pared by 3 bases and J by 3 bases, with 5 bases of the junction left unmatched. The germline gives CDR1 SGHRS, CDR2 YFSETQ. The CDR3 bases are TGCGCCAGCAGCTCGGGACAGGACTTCTACGAGCAGTACTTC. Protein: CASSSGQDFYEQYF.

V and J are TRBV5-1 and TRBJ1-6; the D gene is possibly TRBD1 (6 bases). The CDR3 runs to 13 residues. V lost 4 bases and J 10 bases, leaving 12 bases between the germline ends. From germline, CDR1 is SGHRS and CDR2 YFSETQ. The CDR3 nucleotides read TGCGCCAGCAGCGTAGAACAGGGATCACCCCTCCACTTT. Its protein is CASSVEQGSPLHF. Filled out from reference TRBV5-1 and TRBJ1-6, the complete variable domain reads KAGVTQTPRYLIKTRGQQVTLSCSPISGHRSVSWYQQTPGQGLQFLFEYFSETQRNKGNFPGRFSGRQFSNSRSEMNVSTLELGDSALYLCASSVEQGSPLHFGNGTRLTVT.

This rearrangement joins TRBV7-9 to TRBJ1-5; weak D call: TRBD1 (6 bases). This CDR3 has 13 amino acids. Trimming removed 5 bases from V and 5 bases from J, with 10 bases in between. Per germline, CDR1 SEHNR and CDR2 FQNEAQ (reference sequence). CDR3 DNA: TGTGCCAGCAGCCGGACAGCGGATCAGCCCCAGCATTTT. It translates to CASSRTADQPQHF.

The CDR3 sequence: CASSLGAESYSNQPQHF. CDR3 DNA: TGTGCCAGCAGTTTAGGGGCCGAGAGTTATAGCAATCAGCCCCAGCATTTT. The chain combines TRBV28 with TRBJ1-5, with D perhaps matching TRBD1 (5 bases). CDR1 and CDR2 (germline): MDHEN, SYDVKM. Trimming took 2 bases from V and 0 from J, leaving 14 bases between them. This CDR3 contains 17 residues.

V is TRBV2 and J is TRBJ1-4, with D possibly being TRBD1 (6 bases). Per the germline V gene, CDR1 is SNHLY and CDR2 is FYNNEI. The CDR3 has 14 residues. V was cut by 7 bases and J by 8 bases, with 17 bases left in between. CDR3 sequence reads: CASTTGTWGEKLFF. The CDR3, as DNA: TGTGCCAGCACCACCGGGACATGGGGCGAAAAACTGTTTTTT.

This chain uses TRBV29-1 with TRBJ2-7, with 10 bases matching TRBD2. Per germline, CDR1 SQVTM and CDR2 ANQGSEA. The CDR3 is made up of 11 amino acids. After removal of 7 bases from V and 6 bases from J, the junction contained 3 bases not matched to a gene. CDR3 loop: CSAGLAAEQYF. The CDR3 region has the DNA TGCAGCGCCGGACTAGCGGCCGAGCAGTACTTC.

The J gene is TRBJ2-2, the V gene TRBV9; 7 bases agree with TRBD1. This CDR3 is 15 amino acids long. Germline CDR1 SGDLS, CDR2 YYNGEE. With V trimmed by 4 bases and J by 4 bases, 7 bases remained unmatched. The CDR3 region is CASSPRDRVTGELFF. DNA of the CDR3: TGTGCCAGCAGCCCCCGGGACAGAGTCACCGGGGAGCTGTTTTTT. The variable domain in full, with the rest retrieved from reference TRBV9 and TRBJ2-2, is DSGVTQTPKHLITATGQRVTLRCSPRSGDLSVYWYQQSLDQGLQFLIQYYNGEERAKGNILERFSAQQFPDLHSELNLSSLELGDSALYFCASSPRDRVTGELFFGEGSRLTVL.

The rearrangement links TRBV19 to TRBJ2-3, with TRBD1 matching over 8 bases. The J segment lost 0 bases and the V segment lost 2 bases, leaving 4 bases of the junction unmatched. The CDR3 spans 16 residues. From germline, CDR1 is LNHDA and CDR2 SQIVND (reference sequence). The chain's CDR3 is CASSITGGTSTDTQYF. CDR3 nucleotide sequence: TGTGCCAGTAGTATAACAGGGGGAACTAGCACAGATACGCAGTATTTT. Looking up the rest from reference TRBV19 and TRBJ2-3 gives the full variable domain: DGGITQSPKYLFRKEGQNVTLSCEQNLNHDAMYWYRQDPGQGLRLIYYSQIVNDFQKGDIAEGYSVSREKKESFPLTVTSAQKNPTAFYLCASSITGGTSTDTQYFGPGTRLTVL.